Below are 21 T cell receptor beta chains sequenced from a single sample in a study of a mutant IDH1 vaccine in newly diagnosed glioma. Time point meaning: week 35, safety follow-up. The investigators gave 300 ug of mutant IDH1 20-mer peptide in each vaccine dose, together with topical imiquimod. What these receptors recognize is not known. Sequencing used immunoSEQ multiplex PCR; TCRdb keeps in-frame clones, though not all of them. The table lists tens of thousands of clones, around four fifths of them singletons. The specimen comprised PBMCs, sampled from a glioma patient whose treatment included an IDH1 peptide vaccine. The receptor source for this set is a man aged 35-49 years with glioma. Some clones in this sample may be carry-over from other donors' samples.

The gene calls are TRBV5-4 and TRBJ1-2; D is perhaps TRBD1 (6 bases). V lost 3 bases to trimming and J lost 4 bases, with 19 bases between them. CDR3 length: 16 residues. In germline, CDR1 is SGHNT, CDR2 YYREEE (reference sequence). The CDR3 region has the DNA TGTGCCAGCAGCTCGGGGGCCGGCTTGACTAGCTATGGCTACACCTTC. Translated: CASSSGAGLTSYGYTF. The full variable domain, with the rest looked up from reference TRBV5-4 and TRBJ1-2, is ETGVTQSPTHLIKTRGQQVTLRCSSQSGHNTVSWYQQALGQGPQFIFQYYREEENGRGNFPPRFSGLQFPNYSSELNVNALELDDSALYLCASSSGAGLTSYGYTFGSGTRLTVV.

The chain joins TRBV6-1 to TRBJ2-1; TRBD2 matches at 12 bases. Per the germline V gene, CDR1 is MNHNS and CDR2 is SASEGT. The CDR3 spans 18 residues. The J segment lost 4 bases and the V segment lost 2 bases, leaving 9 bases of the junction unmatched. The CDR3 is CASSESLAGGRIYNEQFF. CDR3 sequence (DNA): TGTGCCAGCAGTGAATCACTAGCGGGGGGAAGAATTTACAATGAGCAGTTCTTC.

The CDR3 coding sequence is TGTGCCAGCAGCGTAGTAGTGGGGGAAGATACGCAGTATTTT. Translated, it gives CASSVVVGEDTQYF. The chain is built from TRBV9 and TRBJ2-3; tentatively, D is TRBD1 or TRBD2 (5 bases each). V dropped 0 bases and J dropped 5 bases, with 10 bases sitting between them. CDR1 is SGDLS, CDR2 YYNGEE, per germline. CDR3 length: 14 amino acids. The variable domain in full, completed from reference TRBV9 and TRBJ2-3, reads DSGVTQTPKHLITATGQRVTLRCSPRSGDLSVYWYQQSLDQGLQFLIQYYNGEERAKGNILERFSAQQFPDLHSELNLSSLELGDSALYFCASSVVVGEDTQYFGPGTRLTVL.

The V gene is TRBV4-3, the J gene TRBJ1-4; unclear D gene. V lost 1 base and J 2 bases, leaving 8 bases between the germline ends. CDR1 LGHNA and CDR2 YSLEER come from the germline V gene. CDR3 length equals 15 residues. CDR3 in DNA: TGCGCCAGCAGCCAAGGGGGTACGACTAATGAAAAACTGTTTTTT. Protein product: CASSQGGTTNEKLFF.

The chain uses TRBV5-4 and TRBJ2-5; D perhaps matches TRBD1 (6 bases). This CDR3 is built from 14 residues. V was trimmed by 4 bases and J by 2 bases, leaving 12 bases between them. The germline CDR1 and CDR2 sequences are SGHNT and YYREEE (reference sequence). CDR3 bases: TGTGCCAGCAGCCTGGACAGTCGACAAGAGACCCAGTACTTC. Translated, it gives CASSLDSRQETQYF.

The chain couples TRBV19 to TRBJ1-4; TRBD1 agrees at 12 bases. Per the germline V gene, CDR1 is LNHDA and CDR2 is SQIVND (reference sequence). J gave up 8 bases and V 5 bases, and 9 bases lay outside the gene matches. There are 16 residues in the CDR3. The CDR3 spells CASSSGQGAGGEKLFF. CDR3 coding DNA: TGTGCCAGTAGTTCGGGACAGGGGGCAGGAGGCGAAAAACTGTTTTTT.

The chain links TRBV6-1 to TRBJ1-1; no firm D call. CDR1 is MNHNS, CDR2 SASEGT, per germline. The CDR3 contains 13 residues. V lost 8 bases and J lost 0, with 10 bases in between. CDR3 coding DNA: TGTGCCAGCGCCCCCGAAGTGAACACTGAAGCTTTCTTT. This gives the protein CASAPEVNTEAFF.

The CDR3 DNA reads as TGTGCCAGCAGCCCCGGACAGGGCTTTCAGCCCCAGCATTTT. Protein sequence: CASSPGQGFQPQHF. This chain joins TRBV27 and TRBJ1-5; 8 bases align to TRBD1. Germline lookup yields CDR1 MNHEY and CDR2 SMNVEV (reference sequence). CDR3 length equals 14 residues. V lost 6 bases, J lost 6 bases, and 7 bases stayed unmatched.

This CDR3 reads CASSWQGVGTEAFF. Written as DNA, the CDR3 is TGCGCCAGCAGCTGGCAGGGGGTAGGAACTGAAGCTTTCTTT. V and J are TRBV5-1 and TRBJ1-1, with 7 bases aligning to TRBD1. V shed 3 bases, J shed 5 bases, and the junction held 7 bases outside the gene matches. This CDR3 has 14 residues. Germline CDR1 reads SGHRS; CDR2 reads YFSETQ.

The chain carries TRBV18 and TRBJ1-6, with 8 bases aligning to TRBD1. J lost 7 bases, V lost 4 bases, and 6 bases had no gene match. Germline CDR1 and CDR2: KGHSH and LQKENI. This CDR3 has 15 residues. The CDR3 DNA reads TGTGCCAGCTCACTCGAAGGACAGGGCAATTCACCCCTCCACTTT. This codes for CASSLEGQGNSPLHF.

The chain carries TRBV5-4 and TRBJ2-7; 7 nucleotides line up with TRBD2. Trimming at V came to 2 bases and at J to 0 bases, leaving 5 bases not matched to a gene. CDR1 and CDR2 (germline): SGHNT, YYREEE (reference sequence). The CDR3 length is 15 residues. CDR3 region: CASSLKRGSSYEQYF. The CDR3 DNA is TGTGCCAGCAGCTTAAAGCGGGGTAGCTCCTACGAGCAGTACTTC. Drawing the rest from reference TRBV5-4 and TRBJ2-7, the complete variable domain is ETGVTQSPTHLIKTRGQQVTLRCSSQSGHNTVSWYQQALGQGPQFIFQYYREEENGRGNFPPRFSGLQFPNYSSELNVNALELDDSALYLCASSLKRGSSYEQYFGPGTRLTVT.

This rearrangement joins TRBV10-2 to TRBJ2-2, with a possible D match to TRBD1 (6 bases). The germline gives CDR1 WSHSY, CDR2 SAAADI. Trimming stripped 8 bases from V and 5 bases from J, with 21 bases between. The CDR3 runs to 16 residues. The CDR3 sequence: CASRRQDIGGTGELFF. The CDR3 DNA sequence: TGCGCCAGCCGACGGCAAGACATAGGGGGTACCGGGGAGCTGTTTTTT.

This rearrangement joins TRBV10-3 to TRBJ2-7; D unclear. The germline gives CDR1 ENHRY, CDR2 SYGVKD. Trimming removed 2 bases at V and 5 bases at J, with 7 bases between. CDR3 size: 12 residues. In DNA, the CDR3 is TGTGCCATCAGTGAGAATTTAAACGAGCAGTACTTC. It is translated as CAISENLNEQYF.

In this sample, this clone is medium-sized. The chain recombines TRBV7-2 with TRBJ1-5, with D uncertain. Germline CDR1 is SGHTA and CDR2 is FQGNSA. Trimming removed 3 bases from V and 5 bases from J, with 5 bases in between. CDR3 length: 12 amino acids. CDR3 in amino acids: CASSLVDQPQHF. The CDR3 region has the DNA TGTGCCAGCAGCTTGGTGGATCAGCCCCAGCATTTT.

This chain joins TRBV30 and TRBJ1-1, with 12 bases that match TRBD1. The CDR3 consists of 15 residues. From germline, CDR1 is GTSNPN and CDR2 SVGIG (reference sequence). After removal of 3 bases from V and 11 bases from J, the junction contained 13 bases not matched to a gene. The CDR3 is CAWSARGDRGLRAFF. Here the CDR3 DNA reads TGTGCCTGGAGCGCCAGGGGGGACAGGGGGCTCCGGGCTTTCTTT.

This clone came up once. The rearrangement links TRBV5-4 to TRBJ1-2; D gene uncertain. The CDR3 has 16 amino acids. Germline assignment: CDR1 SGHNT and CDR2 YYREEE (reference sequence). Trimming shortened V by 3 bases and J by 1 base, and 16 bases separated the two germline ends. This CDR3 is CASSSDGPGYNYGYTF. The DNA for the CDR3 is TGTGCCAGCAGCTCAGACGGGCCCGGATATAACTATGGCTACACCTTC. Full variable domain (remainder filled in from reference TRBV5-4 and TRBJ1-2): ETGVTQSPTHLIKTRGQQVTLRCSSQSGHNTVSWYQQALGQGPQFIFQYYREEENGRGNFPPRFSGLQFPNYSSELNVNALELDDSALYLCASSSDGPGYNYGYTFGSGTRLTVV.

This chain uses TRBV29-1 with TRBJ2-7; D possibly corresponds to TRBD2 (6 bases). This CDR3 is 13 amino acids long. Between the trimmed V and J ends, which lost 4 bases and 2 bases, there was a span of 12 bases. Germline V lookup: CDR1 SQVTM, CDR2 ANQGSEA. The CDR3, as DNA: TGCAGCGTTGTCGTGGGGGGAACCTACGAGCAGTACTTC. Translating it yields CSVVVGGTYEQYF.

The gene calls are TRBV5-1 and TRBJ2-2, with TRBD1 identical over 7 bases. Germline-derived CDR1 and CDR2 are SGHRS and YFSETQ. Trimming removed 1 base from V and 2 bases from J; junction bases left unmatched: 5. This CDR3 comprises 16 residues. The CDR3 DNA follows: TGCGCCAGCAGCTTGCGCCCAGGGGGAAACACCGGGGAGCTGTTTTTT. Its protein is CASSLRPGGNTGELFF.

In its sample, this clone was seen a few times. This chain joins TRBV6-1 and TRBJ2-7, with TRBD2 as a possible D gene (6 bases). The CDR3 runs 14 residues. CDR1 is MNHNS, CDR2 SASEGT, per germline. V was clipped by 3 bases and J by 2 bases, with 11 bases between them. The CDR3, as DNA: TGTGCCAGCAGTGAGGAGGGGAGTCCCTACGAGCAGTACTTC. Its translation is CASSEEGSPYEQYF.

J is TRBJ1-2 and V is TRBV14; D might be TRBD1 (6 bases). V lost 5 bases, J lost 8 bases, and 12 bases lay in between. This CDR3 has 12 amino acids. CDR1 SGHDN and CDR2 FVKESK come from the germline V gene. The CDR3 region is CASSDTGYGYTF. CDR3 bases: TGTGCCAGCAGCGACACAGGGTACGGCTACACCTTC.

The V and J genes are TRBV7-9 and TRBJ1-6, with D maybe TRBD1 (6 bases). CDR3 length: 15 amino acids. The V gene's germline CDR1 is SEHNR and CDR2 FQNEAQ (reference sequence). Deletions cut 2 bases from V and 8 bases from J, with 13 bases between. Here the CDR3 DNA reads TGTGCCAGCAGCTTATCGCTAGGGGGGGATTCACCCCTCCACTTT. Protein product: CASSLSLGGDSPLHF.